This TCR beta chain was retrieved from a study of regulatory T cells in long-lasting Graves disease. Notes on the study in general: Graves' patients with persistent disease showed TCR diversity lower than patients newly diagnosed.

The CDR3 consists of 13 residues. Trimming removed 2 bases from V and 6 bases from J, with 8 bases in between. Germline assignment: CDR1 KGHSH and CDR2 LQKENI. This clonotype has just a few counts. Its antigen is not identified. Time point meaning: newly diagnosed GD, antithyroid drugs for less than 3 months. PBMC RNA served as the TCR library source. Arm-PCR of CDR3 regions and iRepertoire HTBI primers were the basis on which TCR beta libraries were built. One entry per CDR3 protein results from TCRdb running MiXCR on the multiplex PCR reads. The repertoire holds roughly 400,000 distinct CDR3 sequences, with 14% to 15% as singletons. In addition, the sample was reused for a study of T cells in Graves' hyperthyroidism and ophthalmopathy.

This clonotype was obtained from a woman aged 40 to 50 with Graves disease. V usage is TRBV18 and J usage is TRBJ2-4, with D possibly TRBD1 on 5 matching bases. The specimen was peripheral blood mononuclear cells (PBMCs), collected at new diagnosis, from a patient treated with antithyroid drugs. DNA of the CDR3: TGTGCCAGCTCACCAGTAGGGGTAAACATTCAGTACTTC. Translating it yields CASSPVGVNIQYF.